This TCR beta chain was identified in a study of cytomegalovirus exposure and HLA in healthy donors (dated by TCRdb to 2017 to 2019). Background for the entire study: In an earlier analysis of under 750 of the donors, roughly 300 Gb of sequence data and 117 million unique TCR beta sequences from about 179 million T cells were reported. On average, about 200,000 unique TCR beta nucleotide sequences were sequenced per donor among 398 genotyped donors of the cohort, with 15% to 20% of those sequences being non-productive. Among the approximately 400 genotyped donors, 75% to 90% belonged to the genetic ancestry cluster associated with self-reported Caucasian donors. An earlier analysis of 587 of the donors used high-throughput TCR beta sequencing to judge whether each TCR beta V gene segment behaved as functional or pseudogenic. About 320 gigabases of sequencing data and 78 million or so unique TCR sequences were included in an early release covering several hundred HLA-typed donors. The later analysis used no new phenotypic data to find candidate immune exposures, relying instead on TCR beta sequences and their occurrence across donors. Genome-wide SNP genotypes for about three fifths of the 666 donors were used in a later genetic analysis, which treated that subset as a discovery cohort. Typing coverage differed by locus: A, B, C, DRB1 and DQB1 were typed in roughly 620-630 donors, DQA1 in around 500, DPA1 in some 610, and DPB1 in 450 to 490. The study used immunosequencing to profile the T cell repertoires of several hundred subjects and linked those repertoires to cytomegalovirus serostatus. Class I and class II HLA loci were covered by the typing at four-digit resolution. The study aimed to test whether signatures of past pathogen exposure could be identified by cataloging public T cell receptors. In addition to the first cohort of several hundred subjects, a separate validation cohort of approximately 120 different subjects was used. Donor age, sex, ethnicity and CMV serostatus were collected together with the repertoire data. Every repertoire in the discovery cohort had been generated on one and the same sequencing platform. High-throughput TCR immunosequencing, statistical association of individual TCRs with disease status, and machine learning were combined to predict cytomegalovirus infection status. A handful of DR-DQ haplotypes were handled as single units for association and clustering because linkage in the cohort was strong. A later analysis re-examined previously published TCR beta repertoires from more than 550 donors and added high-resolution HLA genotyping to investigate patterns of TCR occurrence.

Points the paper makes about the study in general: The cohort was sequenced for TCR beta chains only, and without alpha or paired-chain data the features that could be detected were limited. Presence/absence analyses assumed roughly uniform sequencing depth across donors, an assumption that may not hold. A few of the identified cytomegalovirus-associated TCR beta chains were confirmed in vitro to be specific for cytomegalovirus antigens. A further reported finding was that TCR beta sequences accurately predicted the HLA-A and HLA-B alleles for most subjects in the first cohort. The sequencing pipeline was judged likely to have produced a cluster of highly shared sequence variants as a technical artifact. In both the original and validation cohorts, the classifier was reported to diagnose cytomegalovirus status with high specificity and sensitivity. An association between a missense DCLRE1C variant and V-gene and J-gene trimming of TCR beta chains was found in a later genetic analysis and replicated in an independent cohort. In a later analysis, HLA-associated TCR beta chains were found to be more clonally expanded and to have lower generation probabilities than equally common non-associated chains. Across donors, most TCR sequences were observed very rarely, whereas some public TCRs were present in many individuals. Specific HLA alleles were associated with roughly 17,000 TCR beta sequences at a false discovery rate of 0.05 in a later analysis. According to a later analysis, parvovirus B19, influenza, CMV and Epstein-Barr virus appeared linked to several top co-occurrence clusters. Broadly in line with IMGT annotations, most TCR beta V segments showed up in productive rearrangements about 87% or about 30% of the time in an earlier analysis of under 700 of the donors. Because counts were too low, roughly 16 rarely observed V segments, including chromosome 9 orphons, were excluded from the earlier analysis of several hundred of the donors. When HLA alleles, especially DR and DQ, strongly co-occurred, attributing TCR associations to individual alleles was difficult. HLA typing was unavailable for some donors at each locus, so association tests used only the typed subset. Immune exposure information for the cohort was limited to CMV serostatus. Linkage disequilibrium might explain the correlated functional status among segregating V segments, but an unknown experimental factor could not be excluded. A later genetic analysis reported fewer N-insertions in productive TCRs among donors in an Asian-associated ancestry cluster than the roughly 650-donor mean. In the study, around 160 TCR beta chains were listed as associated with cytomegalovirus. According to a later analysis, TCR association rates differed among HLA loci, with DRB1 alleles showing the most associated TCRs and HLA-C alleles showing the fewest. The authors suggested that the approach could potentially be generalized to other disease states and immunological phenotypes. In a later analysis, most CMV-associated TCR beta chains were found to appear HLA-restricted, with HLA associations seemingly driven largely by CMV exposure.

Regarding this clone: No antigen is known for it. It has no much larger one-base neighbor in the sample; base qualities were not kept.

Library preparation used the immunoSEQ multiplex PCR assay. A mixture of 60 forward primers for TCR Vbeta segments and 13 reverse primers for TCR Jbeta segments was used in the multiplex PCR. The CDR3 region of rearranged TCR beta genes was amplified from genomic DNA with a multiplex PCR assay. The amplified TCR beta libraries were sequenced on the Illumina HiSeq System as 87-base-pair reads. Per the authors' processing: In a later analysis, approximately 74 million unique TCR beta chains were counted across the roughly 610 repertoires, and around 11 million of these chains were shared by at least two donors. To remove PCR and sequencing errors, raw reads were error-corrected and collapsed into unique sequences using a nearest-neighbor algorithm that merged closely related sequences. To assign V, D and J gene segments, CDR3 sequences were aligned to IMGT reference sequences. For a sequence to be retained, a match of at least six nucleotides was required to both a V gene segment and a J gene segment. A rearrangement was called productive if the CDR3 had no stop codons and remained in frame with V and J, and every other rearrangement was called non-productive. CDR3 was defined according to IMGT convention as the region running from the second conserved V-encoded cysteine to the conserved J-encoded phenylalanine. The earlier analysis of some 550 of the donors excluded any sequence lacking an unambiguous match to a single V gene segment. An earlier analysis of 587 of the donors classified V segments as functional when productive rearrangements were above 56.7% and as segregating when the standard deviation between donors was above 5%. A statistical classification framework was built for diagnosing cytomegalovirus status from the catalog of TCR beta chain sequences. A later analysis assigned V and J genes by comparing TCR nucleotide sequences with IMGT/GENE-DB human TR gene sequences. The TCRdist pipeline was used in a later analysis to assign CDR3 sequences and most-parsimonious VDJ recombination scenarios. A later analysis defined each TCR beta chain by its CDR3 amino acid sequence plus V-gene family, and excluded reads lacking a unique V-gene family. In a later analysis, fewer than 650 highly shared, low-generation-probability nucleotide sequences were removed to address suspected cross-contamination and a sequencing artifact. A later analysis calculated a clonal expansion index for each public chain from normalized within-repertoire ranks of inferred template counts. In a later analysis, generation probabilities were computed with a VDJ recombination model fitted to out-of-frame rearrangements, and the resulting probabilities were checked against IGoR. In a later analysis, TCR-TCR, TCR-HLA and TCR-CMV co-occurrence was scored with hypergeometric tests, and a repertoire-size bias correction was applied to TCR pairs. In a later analysis, false discovery rates were estimated by permuting HLA or CMV assignments 20 times. In a later analysis, co-occurring TCRs were grouped with DBSCAN, and TCRdist sequence similarity was added when clustering was performed within HLA-allele-positive subsets. Co-occurrence clustering excluded repertoires with fewer than 30,000 or more than 120,000 public chains, plus five with anomalous nucleotide sharing. The table comes from immuneACCESS by way of TCRdb, which keeps in-frame sequences with V and J called. Part of the clones is missing from these tables; in studies checked, under half for an unresolved V gene and the rest for unknown reasons. Clone size and V and J calls were adopted from that table, with D and trimming inferred from the DNA. This sample holds 100,000 to 150,000 clones; approximately 82% were observed only once. Approximately 1.4% of the sample is taken by the ten largest.

The cohort consisted of 600 or so healthy bone marrow donors. Cohort members were all nominally healthy when sampled, although unrecorded immune exposures were likely present. The donor tested CMV seronegative, placing the donor among the 350 to 400 seronegative members of the cohort. Each donor provided a peripheral blood sample, and peripheral blood mononuclear cells were used for TCR beta sequencing. The Qiagen DNeasy Blood Extraction Kit was used to extract genomic DNA from the blood cell samples. This receptor was taken from a female donor in good health and CMV-seronegative. Sequencing used PBMCs.

The DNA sequence is as follows: TGTGCCAGCAGCCCGGGTCGGTTCGACTACGAGCAGTACTTC. This yields the protein CASSPGRFDYEQYF. The chain is encoded by TRBV9 joined to TRBJ2-7, with the D gene not clear enough to name. Taken from the germline V gene, the CDR1 and CDR2 loops are SGDLS and YYNGEE. V is cut by 4 bases and J by 3 bases, and the space between the germline ends is 14 bases. The CDR3 sequence holds 14 residues, the cysteine and phenylalanine included. Just the 42-base CDR3 DNA is kept, in frame starting at base 1.